These 14 T cell receptor beta chains came from one sample sequenced in a study of vaccination effects on CD4 cells after COVID-19. ViraFEST used viral peptide pools to expand antigen-specific CD4+ T cells before sequencing. The authors isolated CD4+ T cells after 9 to 10 days of culture. Here immunoSEQ multiplex PCR was the method, and the copy in TCRdb shows in-frame clones only, minus some. The sample has about 19,000 clones, 70% seen once. Antigens of these TCRs are unknown. This sample comprised CD4+ T cells from PBMCs cultured with HCoV-229E spike peptides, obtained before COVID-19 vaccination. Receptor source: a human donor who received a COVID-19 vaccine.

This clone was recorded only once. The chain is built from TRBV19 and TRBJ2-5, with TRBD2 identical over 10 bases. The CDR3 runs 15 residues. Germline V gene data show CDR1 as LNHDA and CDR2 as SQIVND (reference sequence). V shed 4 bases, J shed 1 base, and the junction held 3 bases outside the gene matches. CDR3 sequence: CASSNSGGRQETQYF. The CDR3 region has the DNA TGTGCCAGTAGTAATAGCGGGGGGCGCCAAGAGACCCAGTACTTC.

V and J are TRBV6-1 and TRBJ1-3, with a tentative D call TRBD1 (5 bases). This CDR3 has 16 residues. The V gene's germline CDR1 is MNHNS and CDR2 SASEGT. With 2 bases removed from V and 0 bases from J, the gap between germline ends came to 11 bases. The CDR3 region is CASSEIQGHSGNTIYF. In DNA, the CDR3 is TGTGCCAGCAGTGAAATCCAGGGCCACTCTGGAAACACCATATATTTT.

The V and J genes are TRBV6-1 and TRBJ2-7; TRBD1 aligns across 10 bases. The CDR3 runs to 16 residues. Germline values: CDR1 MNHNS, CDR2 SASEGT. V lost 4 bases, J lost 2 bases, and 8 bases stayed unmatched. CDR3 sequence (DNA): TGTGCCAGCAGTGCCTCCGGGACAGGGGAACCCTACGAGCAGTACTTC. This sequence encodes CASSASGTGEPYEQYF.

This chain links TRBV11-2 with TRBJ2-1, with 15 bases aligning to TRBD2. V trimming: 5 bases; J trimming: 9 bases; junction bases outside the gene matches: 5. The CDR3 extends over 15 amino acids. Germline loops: CDR1 SGHAT, CDR2 FQNNGV. CDR3 amino acids: CASSGMGLAGGEQFF. The CDR3 bases are TGTGCCAGCAGCGGAATGGGACTAGCGGGGGGTGAGCAGTTCTTC.

The CDR3 DNA reads TGTGCCAGCACCGGGACAGGGTTCTATGGCTACACCTTC. Translated: CASTGTGFYGYTF. The chain employs TRBV9 and TRBJ1-2; 9 bases are shared with TRBD1. Germline CDR1 reads SGDLS; CDR2 reads YYNGEE. This CDR3 contains 13 residues. J was trimmed by 4 bases and V by 6 bases; bases with no gene match: 4.

This clone was picked up a small number of times. The V and J genes are TRBV5-1 and TRBJ2-3; D is uncertain. Germline V gene data show CDR1 as SGHRS and CDR2 as YFSETQ. V was trimmed by 4 bases and J by 0 bases, leaving 6 bases between them. CDR3 size: 13 residues. The CDR3 DNA reads as TGCGCCAGCAGCCTCGACAGCACAGATACGCAGTATTTT. It is translated as CASSLDSTDTQYF.

The chain employs TRBV19 and TRBJ1-1, with D maybe TRBD1 (5 bases). Looked up from germline, CDR1 is LNHDA and CDR2 is SQIVND (reference sequence). The CDR3 spans 14 residues. V lost 5 bases to trimming and J lost 3 bases, with 13 bases between them. The CDR3 region has the DNA TGTGCCAGTAGTCCCTGGGGGACTTACACTGAAGCTTTCTTT. Protein product: CASSPWGTYTEAFF.

The chain carries TRBV18 and TRBJ2-7, with D perhaps being TRBD1 or TRBD2 (5 bases each). The V end was cut by 3 bases, the J end by 6 bases, with 18 bases between. Germline lookup yields CDR1 KGHSH and CDR2 LQKENI. The CDR3 has 15 residues. CDR3 nucleotide sequence: TGTGCCAGCTCACCGACTGGGACGCGGTCTGCCGAGCAGTACTTC. Encoded protein: CASSPTGTRSAEQYF.

In its sample, this clone was seen once. V usage is TRBV7-2 and J usage is TRBJ2-7; a weak D match, TRBD1 (7 bases). CDR1 is SGHTA, CDR2 FQGNSA, per germline. The CDR3 has 14 amino acids. Trimming shortened V by 5 bases and J by 3 bases, and 14 bases separated the two germline ends. The CDR3 bases are TGTGCCAGCAGCAGCCCAGGGGGGAGCTACGAGCAGTACTTC. Residues: CASSSPGGSYEQYF.

The J gene is TRBJ1-6, the V gene TRBV7-2; 7 bases fit TRBD1. V gave up 5 bases and J gave up 13 bases; unmatched junction bases: 20. Per the germline V gene, CDR1 is SGHTA and CDR2 is FQGNSA. The CDR3 is 17 residues long. The CDR3 bases are TGTGCCAGCAGCCCCCTGAGCGGGTCAGGGGGTTCTGGTCCCCTCCACTTT. It codes for CASSPLSGSGGSGPLHF.

This clone was counted between two and nine times. The V gene is TRBV2, the J gene TRBJ2-1; D is undetermined. The V end lost 4 bases, the J end lost 1 base, and 8 bases lay between the germline ends. CDR3 length: 14 amino acids. In germline, CDR1 is SNHLY, CDR2 FYNNEI. CDR3 coding DNA: TGTGCCAGCAGTGCCACCAGGTCCTACAATGAGCAGTTCTTC. Its protein is CASSATRSYNEQFF.

The chain joins TRBV5-1 to TRBJ2-5; D perhaps matches TRBD1 (6 bases). This CDR3 is built from 15 residues. Trimming removed 5 bases at V and 1 base at J, with 15 bases between. The germline V gene has CDR1 SGHRS and CDR2 YFSETQ. CDR3 bases: TGCGCCAGCAGTGACGCGACAGGATCCCAAGAGACCCAGTACTTC. Translating it yields CASSDATGSQETQYF.

The gene calls are TRBV18 and TRBJ2-3, with a tentative D call TRBD2 (6 bases). Trimming shortened V by 5 bases and J by 0 bases, and 12 bases separated the two germline ends. Germline CDR1 reads KGHSH; CDR2 reads LQKENI. The CDR3 length is 15 residues. CDR3 region: CASSEDYLSTDTQYF. The CDR3, as DNA: TGTGCCAGCTCAGAGGACTACCTCAGCACAGATACGCAGTATTTT.

The chain combines TRBV3-1 (or the pseudogene TRBV3-2) with TRBJ2-5; D may be TRBD1 (6 bases). CDR1 and CDR2 from the germline V gene are LGHDT and YNNKEL (reference sequence). The length of the CDR3 is 17 residues. V lost 0 bases to trimming and J lost 4 bases, with 18 bases between them. In DNA, the CDR3 is TGTGCCAGCAGCCAAGATAGTTGGAGTGGGGGCGGAGAGACCCAGTACTTC. Its protein product is CASSQDSWSGGGETQYF.